Listed below are T cell receptor beta chains from one sample, sequenced in a study of cytomegalovirus exposure and HLA in healthy donors. Using immunoSEQ multiplex PCR, the repertoire was profiled, and TCRdb retains in-frame clones only, with some absent. Counted here are 70,000 or so clones, approximately 82% occurring once; the ten biggest clones make up 1.9%. Sequencing was carried out using PBMCs. These TCRs come from a man between 18 and 29 years old in good health and CMV-seronegative. CDR3s include the opening cysteine and the closing phenylalanine or tryptophan. A D gene is named only where the DNA matches it firmly. A row's size may be missing; if present it is once, few, many or a size class.

D gene: .
V gene: TRBV10-3
clone size: few
J gene: TRBJ2-5
CDR3 DNA: TGTGCCATCAGTCCCAAGCAGGGTGAGACCCAGTACTTC
CDR3 protein: CAISPKQGETQYF

D gene: TRBD1
V gene: TRBV27
clone size: .
J gene: TRBJ2-7
CDR3 DNA: TGTGCCAGCGGGCCCGGGACAGGGCGGCACGAGCAGTACTTC
CDR3 protein: CASGPGTGRHEQYF

D gene: TRBD1
V gene: TRBV6-5
clone size: .
J gene: TRBJ2-7
CDR3 DNA: TGTGCCAGCAGTCCCGACAGGGGGCGAATCTACGAGCAGTACTTC
CDR3 protein: CASSPDRGRIYEQYF

D gene: .
V gene: TRBV6-6
clone size: few
J gene: TRBJ1-1
CDR3 DNA: TGTGCCAGCAATCAGGGGTTGAACACTGAAGCTTTCTTT
CDR3 protein: CASNQGLNTEAFF

D gene: .
V gene: TRBV18
clone size: .
J gene: TRBJ2-7
CDR3 DNA: TGTGCCAGCTCACCAGGTAGCGGCTCCCCCCACGAGCAGTACTTC
CDR3 protein: CASSPGSGSPHEQYF

D gene: .
V gene: TRBV28
clone size: .
J gene: TRBJ1-5
CDR3 DNA: TGTGCCAGCACCCAGGGGTTTCAGCCCCAGCATTTT
CDR3 protein: CASTQGFQPQHF

D gene: TRBD1
V gene: TRBV7-2
clone size: once
J gene: TRBJ2-7
CDR3 DNA: TGTGCCAGCAGCCGACGACAGGGCCCGGACTACGAGCAGTACTTC
CDR3 protein: CASSRRQGPDYEQYF

D gene: .
V gene: TRBV9
clone size: .
J gene: TRBJ2-1
CDR3 DNA: TGTGCCAGCAGCGTAGGGGGAGGGGGAAACAATGAGCAGTTCTTC
CDR3 protein: CASSVGGGGNNEQFF

D gene: .
V gene: TRBV6-4
clone size: few
J gene: TRBJ2-3
CDR3 DNA: TGTGCCAGCAGTGACTCGAAAGGGGGGGTTGGCACAGATACGCAGTATTTT
CDR3 protein: CASSDSKGGVGTDTQYF

D gene: TRBD1
V gene: TRBV19
clone size: .
J gene: TRBJ1-2
CDR3 DNA: TGTGCCAGTAGTGTCACAGGGGGTGGCTACACCTTC
CDR3 protein: CASSVTGGGYTF

D gene: TRBD2
V gene: TRBV11-2
clone size: .
J gene: TRBJ2-1
CDR3 DNA: TGTGCCAGCAGCCGTAGCGGGCAGGCTGGTATCTACAATGAGCAGTTCTTC
CDR3 protein: CASSRSGQAGIYNEQFF

D gene: .
V gene: TRBV6-5
clone size: few
J gene: TRBJ1-1
CDR3 DNA: TGTGCCAGCAGTTCAGGGCATCTTTTCTTT
CDR3 protein: CASSSGHLFF

D gene: .
V gene: TRBV5-6
clone size: .
J gene: TRBJ1-2
CDR3 DNA: TGTGCCAGCAGCTCCTCCCTGACAGGAAACTATGGCTACACCTTC
CDR3 protein: CASSSSLTGNYGYTF

D gene: .
V gene: TRBV6-1
clone size: .
J gene: TRBJ1-5
CDR3 DNA: TGTGCCAGCAGTGGAGAGGGTTGGCAGCCCCAGCATTTT
CDR3 protein: CASSGEGWQPQHF

D gene: TRBD2
V gene: TRBV10-3
clone size: .
J gene: TRBJ2-5
CDR3 DNA: TGTGCCATCAGCGGGGGGAACAACTCAAAGACCCAGTACTTC
CDR3 protein: CAISGGNNSKTQYF

D gene: .
V gene: TRBV29-1
clone size: .
J gene: TRBJ2-7
CDR3 DNA: TGCAGCGTTATGACAGGACCCTACGAGCAGTACTTC
CDR3 protein: CSVMTGPYEQYF

D gene: .
V gene: TRBV29-1
clone size: .
J gene: TRBJ2-5
CDR3 DNA: TGCAGCGTTGGACTACCAAGTAAAGAGACCCAGTACTTC
CDR3 protein: CSVGLPSKETQYF

D gene: TRBD1
V gene: TRBV18
clone size: .
J gene: TRBJ1-6
CDR3 DNA: TGTGCCAGCTCAAGTAACCAACAGGGGACATCTAATTCACCCCTCCACTTT
CDR3 protein: CASSSNQQGTSNSPLHF

D gene: TRBD1
V gene: TRBV6-6
clone size: .
J gene: TRBJ1-2
CDR3 DNA: TGTGCCAGCAGACCTACGACAGGGCCCGAGGGCTACACCTTC
CDR3 protein: CASRPTTGPEGYTF

D gene: .
V gene: TRBV30
clone size: .
J gene: TRBJ2-7
CDR3 DNA: TGTGCCTTTGGGCGGGGCTCCTACGAGCAGTACTTC
CDR3 protein: CAFGRGSYEQYF

D gene: TRBD1
V gene: TRBV7-9
clone size: .
J gene: TRBJ1-1
CDR3 DNA: TGTGCCAGCAGCTTCGCTCCGGACAGGGTTGGGGCTTTCTTT
CDR3 protein: CASSFAPDRVGAFF

D gene: TRBD2
V gene: TRBV9
clone size: .
J gene: TRBJ2-7
CDR3 DNA: TGTGGCAGCAGCCCCGCCCCGACTAGCGGGAGGTTTCACGAGCAGTACTTC
CDR3 protein: CGSSPAPTSGRFHEQYF

D gene: TRBD2
V gene: TRBV29-1
clone size: .
J gene: TRBJ2-3
CDR3 DNA: TGCAGCGTTGAATATCTAGCGGGGGGACGAGATACGCAGTATTTT
CDR3 protein: CSVEYLAGGRDTQYF

D gene: .
V gene: TRBV30
clone size: .
J gene: TRBJ2-3
CDR3 DNA: TGTGCCTGGAGTGTTGGCGGGGGCCTTACTTTCACAGATACGCAGTATTTT
CDR3 protein: CAWSVGGGLTFTDTQYF

D gene: TRBD1
V gene: TRBV19
clone size: .
J gene: TRBJ2-1
CDR3 DNA: TGTGCCAGTGGGACAGGGGGCAATGAGCAGTTCTTC
CDR3 protein: CASGTGGNEQFF

D gene: TRBD1
V gene: TRBV6-5
clone size: .
J gene: TRBJ1-4
CDR3 DNA: TGTGCCAGCAGTGAGACAGGGATCAATGAAAAACTGTTTTTT
CDR3 protein: CASSETGINEKLFF

D gene: .
V gene: TRBV7-9
clone size: .
J gene: TRBJ2-5
CDR3 DNA: TGTGCCAGCAGCTTAGGGCAGGTGCAAGAGACCCAGTACTTC
CDR3 protein: CASSLGQVQETQYF

D gene: TRBD2
V gene: TRBV5-1
clone size: .
J gene: TRBJ2-4
CDR3 DNA: TGCGCCAGCTCGGGGGGAGGGGTCGGAAACATTCAGTACTTC
CDR3 protein: CASSGGGVGNIQYF

D gene: TRBD2
V gene: TRBV29-1
clone size: .
J gene: TRBJ2-1
CDR3 DNA: TGCAGCGTTGAATGGGGACTAGCGGATTACAATGAGCAGTTCTTC
CDR3 protein: CSVEWGLADYNEQFF

D gene: .
V gene: TRBV7-2
clone size: .
J gene: TRBJ2-7
CDR3 DNA: TGTGCCAGCAGCACTTCCTACGAGCAGTACTTC
CDR3 protein: CASSTSYEQYF

D gene: TRBD1
V gene: TRBV5-1
clone size: .
J gene: TRBJ2-2
CDR3 DNA: TGCGCCAGCAGCTCCGGGACAGGGGTGGTCGGGGAGCTGTTTTTT
CDR3 protein: CASSSGTGVVGELFF